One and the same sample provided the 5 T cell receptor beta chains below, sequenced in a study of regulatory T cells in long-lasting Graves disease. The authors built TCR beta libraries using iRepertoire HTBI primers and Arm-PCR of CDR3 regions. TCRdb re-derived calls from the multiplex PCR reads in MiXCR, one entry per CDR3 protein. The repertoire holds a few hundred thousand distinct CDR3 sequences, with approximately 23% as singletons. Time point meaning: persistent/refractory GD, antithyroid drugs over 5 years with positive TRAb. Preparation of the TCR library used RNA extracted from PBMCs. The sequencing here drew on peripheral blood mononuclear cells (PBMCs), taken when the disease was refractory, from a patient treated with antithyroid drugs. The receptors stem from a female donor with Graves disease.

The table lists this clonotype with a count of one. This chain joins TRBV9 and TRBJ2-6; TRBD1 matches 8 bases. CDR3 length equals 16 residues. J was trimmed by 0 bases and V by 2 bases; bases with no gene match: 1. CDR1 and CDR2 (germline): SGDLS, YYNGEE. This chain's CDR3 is CASSVDRGSGANVLTF. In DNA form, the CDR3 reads TGTGCCAGCAGCGTCGACAGGGGCTCTGGGGCCAACGTCCTGACTTTC. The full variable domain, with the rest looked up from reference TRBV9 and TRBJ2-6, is DSGVTQTPKHLITATGQRVTLRCSPRSGDLSVYWYQQSLDQGLQFLIQYYNGEERAKGNILERFSAQQFPDLHSELNLSSLELGDSALYFCASSVDRGSGANVLTFGAGSRLTVL.

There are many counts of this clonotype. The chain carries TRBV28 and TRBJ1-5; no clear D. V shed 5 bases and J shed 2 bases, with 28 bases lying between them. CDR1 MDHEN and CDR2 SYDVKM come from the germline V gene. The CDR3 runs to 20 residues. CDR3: CASSPRDRTTQLWGNQPQHF. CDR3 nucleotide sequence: TGTGCCAGCAGTCCGAGAGACCGGACCACACAATTATGGGGCAATCAGCCCCAGCATTTT.

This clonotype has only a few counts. This CDR3 reads CASSPRQASSYNSPLHF. CDR3 coding DNA: TGTGCCAGCAGTCCCCGACAGGCAAGCTCCTATAATTCACCCCTCCACTTT. The rearrangement uses TRBV12-3 or TRBV12-4 and TRBJ1-6, with D perhaps TRBD1 (6 bases). CDR3 size: 17 residues. V shed 5 bases and J shed 0 bases, with 14 bases lying between them.

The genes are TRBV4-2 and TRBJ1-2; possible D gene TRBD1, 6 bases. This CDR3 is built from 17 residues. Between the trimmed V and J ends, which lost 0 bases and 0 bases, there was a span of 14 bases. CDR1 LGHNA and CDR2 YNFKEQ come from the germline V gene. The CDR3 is CASSQDRGGQTNYGYTF. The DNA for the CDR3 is TGTGCCAGCAGCCAAGATCGGGGGGGCCAAACTAACTATGGCTACACCTTC.

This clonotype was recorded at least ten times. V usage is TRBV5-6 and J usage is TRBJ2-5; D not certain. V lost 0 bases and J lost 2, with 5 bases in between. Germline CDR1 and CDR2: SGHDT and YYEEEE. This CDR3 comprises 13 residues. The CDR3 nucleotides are TGTGCCAGCAGCTTGGAGGCACAAGAGACCCAGTACTTC. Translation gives CASSLEAQETQYF.